By proportion, the clone carrying this T cell receptor beta chain is medium-sized. Its antigen is currently unknown. The sample comes from a study of metastatic and nonmetastatic thyroid tumors. Study summary: Malignant and benign thyroid patients had repertoires compared in peripheral blood and tumor or nodule tissue.

Whole-study results and caveats: Significantly greater TCR beta diversity was reportedly found in malignant thyroid tumors than in benign nodules (in blood and tumor).

In the original analysis: Researchers built a distant-metastasis classifier for papillary thyroid cancer that drew on CDR3 differences across clinicopathological groups. Using MiXCR, TCRdb re-called clones from the PCR reads. The V and J calls and clone size come from TCRdb's table, not from the authors' own analysis. The table has about 8,100 clones, around 43% seen once. The V end was cut by 5 bases, the J end by 7 bases, with 8 bases between. This CDR3 spans 11 amino acids. In germline, CDR1 is SEHNR, CDR2 FQNEAQ (reference sequence). No treatment had been given to any patient before thyroid surgery.

The sample comprised tumor tissue. This clonotype was sampled from a male donor with papillary thyroid cancer or a benign thyroid nodule (not recorded which). Some clones in this sample may be carry-over from other donors' samples. The chain joins TRBV7-9 to TRBJ1-1; unclear D gene. CDR3 coding DNA: TGTGCCAGCAGCCGCCTCTTTGAAGCTTTCTTT. Translating gives CASSRLFEAFF.